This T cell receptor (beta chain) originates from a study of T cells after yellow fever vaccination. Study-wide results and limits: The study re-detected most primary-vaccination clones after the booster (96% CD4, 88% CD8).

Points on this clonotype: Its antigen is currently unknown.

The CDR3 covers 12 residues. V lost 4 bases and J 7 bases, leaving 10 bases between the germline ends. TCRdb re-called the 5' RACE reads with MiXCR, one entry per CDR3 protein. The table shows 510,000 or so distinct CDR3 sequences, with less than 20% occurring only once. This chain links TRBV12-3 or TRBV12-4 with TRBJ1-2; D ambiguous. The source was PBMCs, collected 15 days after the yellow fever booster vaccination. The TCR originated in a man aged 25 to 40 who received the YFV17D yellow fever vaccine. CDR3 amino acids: CASSSARGGYTF. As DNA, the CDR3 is TGTGCCAGCAGTTCAGCCCGAGGTGGCTACACCTTC.